These T cell receptor beta chains were read from a single sample in a study of cytomegalovirus exposure and HLA in healthy donors. The table came from immunoSEQ multiplex PCR; TCRdb's copy has only in-frame clones and leaves some out. This sample has around 100,000 clones, with around 8% found just once. The sample was PBMCs. The receptors stem from a man between 45 and 60 years old in good health and CMV-seronegative. Each CDR3 is given with its conserved first and last residue. The order of the fields is V gene, D gene, clone size, J gene, CDR3 DNA, CDR3 protein. D genes are given only for firm matches. Clone size is not always given. Where it is, it says once, few, many or a class for expanded clones.

TRBV2	-	-	TRBJ2-1	TGTGCCAGCAGCGCGATCCCGAATGAGCAGTTCTTC	CASSAIPNEQFF
TRBV5-4	-	-	TRBJ2-2	TGTGCCAGCAGAAAAGGGGACACCGGGGAGCTGTTTTTT	CASRKGDTGELFF
TRBV27	-	few	TRBJ2-4	TGTGCCAGCAGTTTATCGGGGACATTTCTCCTAGCCAAAAACATTCAGTACTTC	CASSLSGTFLLAKNIQYF
TRBV30	TRBD2	few	TRBJ2-1	TGTGCCTGGAGTGAGGGACTAGTTAATGAGCAGTTCTTC	CAWSEGLVNEQFF
TRBV15	TRBD1	-	TRBJ2-1	TGTGCCACCAGCAGGACAGGGGCAAGCTCCTACAATGAGCAGTTCTTC	CATSRTGASSYNEQFF
TRBV12-5	TRBD2	few	TRBJ2-3	TGTGCTAGTGGTTTCACGGGGGGAACAGATACGCAGTATTTT	CASGFTGGTDTQYF
TRBV28	-	-	TRBJ2-2	TGTGCCAGCAGTTCCCATGTCGGTGAAGTTACCGGGGAGCTGTTTTTT	CASSSHVGEVTGELFF
TRBV5-6	TRBD2	-	TRBJ2-1	TGTGCCAGCAGCCCAGCCCCTAGCGGAGTTTACAATGAGCAGTTCTTC	CASSPAPSGVYNEQFF
TRBV28	-	-	TRBJ2-1	TGTGCCAGCAGGGCCGGGACTGTCCTCGGAGAGCAGTTCTTC	CASRAGTVLGEQFF
TRBV29-1	-	few	TRBJ1-1	TGCAGCGTTGAGGAGGCTTTCTTT	CSVEEAFF
TRBV5-4	TRBD1	few	TRBJ1-1	TGTGCCAGCAGCTTAAACAGGGGGCAGAACACTGAAGCTTTCTTT	CASSLNRGQNTEAFF
TRBV7-9	-	-	TRBJ1-2	TGTGCCAGCAGCCCTCCCGGACACGACTATGGCTACACCTTC	CASSPPGHDYGYTF
TRBV2	-	few	TRBJ2-1	TGTGCCAGCAGTGTCAGGGTGGCGTATTCCTACAATGAGCAGTTCTTC	CASSVRVAYSYNEQFF
TRBV27	-	-	TRBJ2-2	TGTGCCAGCACCCTTCTTGCGGGGGCGTCGGGTACCGGGGAGCTGTTTTTT	CASTLLAGASGTGELFF